This T cell receptor beta chain derives from a study of cytomegalovirus exposure and HLA in healthy donors. This clone was counted only a few times. The study ran its PCR with 60 Vbeta and 13 Jbeta primers. Some clones are missing from TCRdb's copy, which holds only in-frame ones; the method was immunoSEQ multiplex PCR. The data hold 120,000 or so clones, with under 80% observed a single time. Sequencing input: PBMCs. The origin of this receptor is a man in his forties in good health and CMV-seropositive.

The CDR3 nucleotides read TGTGCCAGCAGCGTAGTTAGGGGGCGTGGGGTCAATCAGCCCCAGCATTTT. Translated: CASSVVRGRGVNQPQHF. The V call is TRBV9, the J call TRBJ1-5, with 7 bases lining up with TRBD1. CDR3 length: 17 amino acids. V shed 0 bases and J 3 bases; nucleotides not matched to a gene: 9. CDR1 SGDLS and CDR2 YYNGEE come from the germline V gene.